This TCR beta chain derives from a study of CD8+ T cells in alopecia areata. Study context: Oral tofacitinib (5 to 10 mg twice daily) was administered to treated patients.

Findings and limits, study-wide: Relative to normal scalp, lesional scalp, especially alopecia totalis/universalis, showed higher clonality.

Researchers gathered lesional scalp punch biopsies and peripheral blood from patients with alopecia areata. Reverse transcription of extracted RNA yielded cDNA, which provided the sequencing template. TCRdb's table, derived via immunoSEQ multiplex PCR, lists solely in-frame clones and lacks some. In the table there are roughly 150,000 clones, 40% to 65% of which are singletons. Concerning this clone: As yet, its antigen is unknown.

The CDR3 consists of 15 residues. Germline-derived CDR1 and CDR2 are MNHEY and SVGAGI. Trimming shortened V by 6 bases and J by 2 bases, and 11 bases separated the two germline ends. Sequenced material: CD8+ T cells sorted from blood, taken at week 0. The V call is TRBV6-5, the J call TRBJ2-6; D gene unclear. This receptor was obtained from a human donor with alopecia areata. The CDR3 protein is CASSALKTGANVLTF. The CDR3, as DNA: TGTGCCAGCAGCGCACTCAAGACTGGGGCCAACGTCCTGACTTTC.